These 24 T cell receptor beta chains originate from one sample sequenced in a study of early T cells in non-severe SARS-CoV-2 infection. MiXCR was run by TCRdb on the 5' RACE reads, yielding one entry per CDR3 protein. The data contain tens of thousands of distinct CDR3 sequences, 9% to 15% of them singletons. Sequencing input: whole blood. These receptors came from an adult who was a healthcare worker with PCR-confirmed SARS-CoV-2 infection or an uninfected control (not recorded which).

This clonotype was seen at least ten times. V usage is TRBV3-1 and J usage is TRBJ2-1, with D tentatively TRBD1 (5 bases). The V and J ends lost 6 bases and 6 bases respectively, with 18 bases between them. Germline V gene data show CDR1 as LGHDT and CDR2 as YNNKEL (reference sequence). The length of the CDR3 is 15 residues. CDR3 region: CASSHGEGASNEQFF. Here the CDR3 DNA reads TGTGCCAGCAGTCATGGCGAAGGGGCCAGCAATGAGCAGTTCTTC.

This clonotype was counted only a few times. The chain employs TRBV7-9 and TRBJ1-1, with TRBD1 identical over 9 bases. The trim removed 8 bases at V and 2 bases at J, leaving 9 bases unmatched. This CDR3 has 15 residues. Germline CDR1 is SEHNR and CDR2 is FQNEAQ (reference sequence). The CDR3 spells CASVGDRAINTEAFF. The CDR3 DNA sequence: TGTGCCAGCGTCGGGGACAGGGCAATAAACACTGAAGCTTTCTTT.

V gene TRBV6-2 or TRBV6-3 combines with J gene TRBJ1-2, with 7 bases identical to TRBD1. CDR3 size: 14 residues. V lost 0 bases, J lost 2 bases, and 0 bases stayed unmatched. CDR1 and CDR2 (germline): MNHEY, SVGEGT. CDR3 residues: CASSYSTGNYGYTF. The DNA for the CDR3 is TGTGCCAGCAGTTACTCGACAGGGAACTATGGCTACACCTTC.

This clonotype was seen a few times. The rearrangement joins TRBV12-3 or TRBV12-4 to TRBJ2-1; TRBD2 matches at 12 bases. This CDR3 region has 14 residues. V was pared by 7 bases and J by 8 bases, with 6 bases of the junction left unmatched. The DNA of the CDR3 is TGTGCCAGCAAGCCGGGACTAGCGGGCGATGAGCAGTTCTTC. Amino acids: CASKPGLAGDEQFF.

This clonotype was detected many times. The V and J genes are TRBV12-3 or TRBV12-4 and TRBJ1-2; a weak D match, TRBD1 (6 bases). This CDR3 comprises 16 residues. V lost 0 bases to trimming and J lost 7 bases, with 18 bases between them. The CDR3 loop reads CASSLASGQGSFGYTF. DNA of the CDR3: TGTGCCAGCAGTTTAGCTTCCGGCCAGGGGTCGTTTGGCTACACCTTC.

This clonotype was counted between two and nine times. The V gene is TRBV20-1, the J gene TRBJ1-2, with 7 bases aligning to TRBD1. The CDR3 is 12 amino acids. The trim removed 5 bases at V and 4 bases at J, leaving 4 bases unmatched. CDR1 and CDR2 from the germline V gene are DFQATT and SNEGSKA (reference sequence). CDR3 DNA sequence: TGCAGTGCTCCTGACAGGGTCTATGGCTACACCTTC. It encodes CSAPDRVYGYTF.

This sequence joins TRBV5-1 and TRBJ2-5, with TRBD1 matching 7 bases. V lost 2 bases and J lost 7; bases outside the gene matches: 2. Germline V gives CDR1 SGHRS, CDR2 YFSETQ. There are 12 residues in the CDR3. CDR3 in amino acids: CASSFNRGTQYF. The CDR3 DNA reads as TGCGCCAGCAGCTTTAACAGGGGGACCCAGTACTTC.

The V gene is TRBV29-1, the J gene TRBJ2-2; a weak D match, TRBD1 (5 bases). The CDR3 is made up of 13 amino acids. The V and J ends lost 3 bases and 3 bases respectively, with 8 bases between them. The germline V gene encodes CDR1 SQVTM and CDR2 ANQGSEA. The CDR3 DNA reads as TGCAGCGTTGATACAGGCCACACCGGGGAGCTGTTTTTT. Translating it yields CSVDTGHTGELFF.

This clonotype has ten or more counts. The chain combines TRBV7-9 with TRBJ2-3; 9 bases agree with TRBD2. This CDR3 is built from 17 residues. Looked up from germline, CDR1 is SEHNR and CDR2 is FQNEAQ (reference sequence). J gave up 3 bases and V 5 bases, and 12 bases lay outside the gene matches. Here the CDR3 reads CASSGEVSREGTDTQYF. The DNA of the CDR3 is TGTGCCAGCAGCGGAGAGGTTTCGCGGGAGGGAACAGATACGCAGTATTTT.

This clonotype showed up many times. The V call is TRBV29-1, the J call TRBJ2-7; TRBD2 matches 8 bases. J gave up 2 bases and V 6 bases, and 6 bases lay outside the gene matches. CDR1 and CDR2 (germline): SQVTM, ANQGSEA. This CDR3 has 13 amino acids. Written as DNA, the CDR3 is TGCAGCGTGTGGGTAGCGGGGCCCTACGAGCAGTACTTC. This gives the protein CSVWVAGPYEQYF.

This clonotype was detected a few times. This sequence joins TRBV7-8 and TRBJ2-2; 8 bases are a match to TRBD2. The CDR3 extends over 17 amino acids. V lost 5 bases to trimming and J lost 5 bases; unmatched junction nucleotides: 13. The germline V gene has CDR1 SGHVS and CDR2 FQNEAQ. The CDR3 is CASSAQRLASGTGELFF. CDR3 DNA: TGTGCCAGCAGCGCCCAACGACTCGCTAGCGGGACCGGGGAGCTGTTTTTT.

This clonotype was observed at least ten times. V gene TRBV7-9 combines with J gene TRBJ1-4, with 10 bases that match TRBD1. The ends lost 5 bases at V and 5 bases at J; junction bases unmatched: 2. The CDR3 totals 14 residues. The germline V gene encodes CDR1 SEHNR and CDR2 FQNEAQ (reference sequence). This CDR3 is CASSQGQGNEKLFF. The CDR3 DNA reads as TGTGCCAGCAGCCAGGGACAGGGGAATGAAAAACTGTTTTTT.

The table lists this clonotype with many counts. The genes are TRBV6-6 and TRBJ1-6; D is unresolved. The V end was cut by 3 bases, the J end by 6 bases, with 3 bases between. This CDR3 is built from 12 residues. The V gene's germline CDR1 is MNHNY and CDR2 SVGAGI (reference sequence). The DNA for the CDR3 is TGTGCCAGCAGTTATAGTAATTCACCCCTCCACTTT. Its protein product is CASSYSNSPLHF.

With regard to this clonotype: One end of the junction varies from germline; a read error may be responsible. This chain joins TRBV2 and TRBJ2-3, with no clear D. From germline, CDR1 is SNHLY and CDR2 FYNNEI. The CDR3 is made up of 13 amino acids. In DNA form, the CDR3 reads TGTGACAGCAGTGAAATCGGGACAGATACGCAGTATTTT. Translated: CDSSEIGTDTQYF. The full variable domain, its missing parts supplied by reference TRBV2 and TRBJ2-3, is EPEVTQTPSHQVTQMGQEVILRCVPISNHLYFYWYRQILGQKVEFLVSFYNNEISEKSEIFDDQFSVERPDGSNFTLKIRSTKLEDSAMYFCDSSEIGTDTQYFGPGTRLTVL.

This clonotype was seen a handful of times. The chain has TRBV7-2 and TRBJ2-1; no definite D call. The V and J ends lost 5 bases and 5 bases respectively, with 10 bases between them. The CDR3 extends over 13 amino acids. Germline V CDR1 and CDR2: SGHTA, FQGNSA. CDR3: CASSTNLDNEQFF. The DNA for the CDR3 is TGTGCCAGCAGCACAAACTTAGACAATGAGCAGTTCTTC. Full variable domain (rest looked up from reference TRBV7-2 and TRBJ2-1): GAGVSQSPSNKVTEKGKDVELRCDPISGHTALYWYRQSLGQGLEFLIYFQGNSAPDKSGLPSDRFSAERTGGSVSTLTIQRTQQEDSAVYLCASSTNLDNEQFFGPGTRLTVL.

The DNA of the CDR3 is TGTGCCAGCAGCCAATTGGGACCCTCGGGGCGGGGATACAATGAGCAGTTCTTC. Protein product: CASSQLGPSGRGYNEQFF. The gene calls are TRBV3-1 and TRBJ2-1; a weak D match, TRBD2 (6 bases). Trimming took 2 bases from V and 4 from J, leaving 21 bases between them. CDR3 size: 18 residues. In germline, CDR1 is LGHDT, CDR2 YNNKEL (reference sequence).

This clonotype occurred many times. The CDR3 loop reads CASSPGLAENYEQYF. The CDR3 coding sequence is TGCGCCAGCAGCCCGGGACTAGCGGAAAACTACGAGCAGTACTTC. The chain joins TRBV5-1 to TRBJ2-7, with 11 bases that match TRBD2. V shed 4 bases and J 3 bases; nucleotides not matched to a gene: 6. The CDR3 length is 15 residues. Germline V gene sequence: CDR1 SGHRS, CDR2 YFSETQ.

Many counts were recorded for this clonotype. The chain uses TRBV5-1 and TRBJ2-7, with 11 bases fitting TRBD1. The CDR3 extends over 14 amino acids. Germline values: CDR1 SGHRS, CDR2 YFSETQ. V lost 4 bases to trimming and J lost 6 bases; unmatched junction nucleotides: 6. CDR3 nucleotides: TGCGCCAGCAGCCCTGGGACAGGGGGTCGCGAGCAGTACTTC. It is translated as CASSPGTGGREQYF.

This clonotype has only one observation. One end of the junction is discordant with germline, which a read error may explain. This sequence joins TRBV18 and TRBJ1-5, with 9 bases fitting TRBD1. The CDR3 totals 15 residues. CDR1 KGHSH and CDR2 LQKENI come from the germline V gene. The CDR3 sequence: CVSSPGTGSAQPQHF. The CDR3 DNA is TGTGTCAGCTCCCCCGGGACAGGGAGTGCTCAGCCCCAGCATTTT.

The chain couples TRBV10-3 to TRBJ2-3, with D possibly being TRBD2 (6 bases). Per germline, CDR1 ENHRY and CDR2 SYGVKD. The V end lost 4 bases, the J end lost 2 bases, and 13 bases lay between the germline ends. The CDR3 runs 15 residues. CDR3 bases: TGTGCCATCAGTGGGGACTCACTCTCCACAGATACGCAGTATTTT. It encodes CAISGDSLSTDTQYF.

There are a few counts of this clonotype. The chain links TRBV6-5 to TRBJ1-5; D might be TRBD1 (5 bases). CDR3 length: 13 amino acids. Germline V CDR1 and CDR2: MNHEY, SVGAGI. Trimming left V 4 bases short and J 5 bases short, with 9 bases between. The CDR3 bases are TGTGCCAGCAGTTTGGGGGTGGATCAGCCCCAGCATTTT. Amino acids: CASSLGVDQPQHF.

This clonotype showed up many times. CDR3 protein: CSVEGTSSYNEQFF. As DNA, the CDR3 is TGCAGCGTTGAGGGTACCAGCTCCTACAATGAGCAGTTCTTC. The J gene is TRBJ2-1, the V gene TRBV29-1, with D hard to call. Germline-derived CDR1 and CDR2 are SQVTM and ANQGSEA. This CDR3 contains 14 residues. V was shortened by 3 bases and J by 0 bases, with 9 bases between the two germline ends.

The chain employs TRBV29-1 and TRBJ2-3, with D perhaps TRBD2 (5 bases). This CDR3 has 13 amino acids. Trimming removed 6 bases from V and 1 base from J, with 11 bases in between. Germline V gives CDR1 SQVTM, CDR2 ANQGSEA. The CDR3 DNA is TGCAGCGTCGCACCGGAGGGCACAGATACGCAGTATTTT. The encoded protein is CSVAPEGTDTQYF.

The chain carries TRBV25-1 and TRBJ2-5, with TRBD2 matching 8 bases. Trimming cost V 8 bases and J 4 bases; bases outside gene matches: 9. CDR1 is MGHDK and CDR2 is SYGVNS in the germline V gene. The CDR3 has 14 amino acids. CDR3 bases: TGTGCCAGCGCCAGTAGCGGGACCGGAGAGACCCAGTACTTC. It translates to CASASSGTGETQYF.